The 30 T cell receptor beta chains listed next were all sequenced from one sample in a study of blood T cell repertoires in COVID-19. Clones were read by immunoSEQ multiplex PCR, and TCRdb kept only the in-frame ones, dropping some. The sample includes roughly 67,000 clones, approximately 85% seen only once; the top ten take roughly 24%. The sample comprised peripheral blood. The receptors were sampled from a man over 45 with acute or convalescent COVID-19.

The chain is built from TRBV11-1 and TRBJ2-3; D unresolved. Germline CDR1 SGHAT, CDR2 FQDESV (reference sequence). The CDR3 extends over 16 amino acids. Trimming stripped 1 base from V and 0 bases from J, with 11 bases between. The CDR3 sequence: CASSLVPVSSTDTQYF. The CDR3, as DNA: TGTGCCAGCAGCTTAGTTCCAGTCTCTAGCACAGATACGCAGTATTTT.

This sequence joins TRBV5-1 and TRBJ2-1, with D perhaps TRBD1 (6 bases). CDR3 length: 15 amino acids. V gave up 2 bases and J gave up 7 bases, with 16 bases separating them. Germline CDR1 and CDR2: SGHRS and YFSETQ. The CDR3 sequence: CASSFTGSGLNEQFF. For the CDR3, the DNA is TGCGCCAGCAGCTTTACAGGGTCTGGGTTGAATGAGCAGTTCTTC.

The gene calls are TRBV19 and TRBJ2-3; TRBD1 matches 12 bases. The CDR3 covers 14 residues. Per germline, CDR1 LNHDA and CDR2 SQIVND (reference sequence). V dropped 10 bases and J dropped 4; count of bases not matched to a gene: 6. The CDR3 sequence: CATRDRGLSDTQYF. The CDR3 coding sequence is TGTGCCACCAGGGACAGGGGGCTTTCAGATACGCAGTATTTT. Combining the CDR3 with reference TRBV19 and TRBJ2-3 gives the whole variable domain DGGITQSPKYLFRKEGQNVTLSCEQNLNHDAMYWYRQDPGQGLRLIYYSQIVNDFQKGDIAEGYSVSREKKESFPLTVTSAQKNPTAFYLCATRDRGLSDTQYFGPGTRLTVL.

The chain joins TRBV27 to TRBJ2-3; the match to TRBD2 covers 9 bases. Germline V gene lookup returns CDR1 MNHEY and CDR2 SMNVEV (reference sequence). The CDR3 has 14 residues. Germline trimming cut 6 bases from V and 4 bases from J; bases unmatched to any gene: 5. The CDR3 DNA is TGTGCCAGCAGCAAGACTAGCGGTCCAGATACGCAGTATTTT. Translating gives CASSKTSGPDTQYF.

This clone was seen a single time. The CDR3: CASTSGTGAGNYGYTF. The CDR3 DNA sequence: TGTGCCAGTACGTCCGGCACAGGGGCAGGAAACTATGGCTACACCTTC. The chain combines TRBV25-1 with TRBJ1-2; 7 nucleotides match TRBD1. The length of the CDR3 is 16 residues. V lost 9 bases, J lost 2 bases, and 15 bases stayed unmatched. Germline V lookup: CDR1 MGHDK, CDR2 SYGVNS.

V gene TRBV29-1 combines with J gene TRBJ2-7; 8 bases are a match to TRBD2. V lost 7 bases and J lost 3; bases outside the gene matches: 8. The CDR3 is 13 amino acids. Germline V gene lookup returns CDR1 SQVTM and CDR2 ANQGSEA. The CDR3 protein is CSARGGRNYEQYF. CDR3 nucleotides: TGCAGCGCCCGGGGGGGCAGGAACTACGAGCAGTACTTC.

This sequence joins TRBV18 and TRBJ1-1; perhaps TRBD1 as D (5 bases). V lost 3 bases to trimming and J lost 4 bases, with 18 bases between them. Germline CDR1 is KGHSH and CDR2 is LQKENI. This CDR3 comprises 16 residues. CDR3 amino acids: CASSPTFDRTSTEAFF. CDR3 DNA sequence: TGTGCCAGCTCACCTACGTTTGACAGAACGAGCACTGAAGCTTTCTTT.

This chain connects TRBV12-3 or TRBV12-4 to TRBJ1-2; TRBD1 might be the D (5 bases). V lost 5 bases to trimming and J lost 8 bases, with 15 bases between them. The CDR3 is made up of 13 amino acids. CDR3 loop: CASSPRRRDGYTF. The CDR3 nucleotides are TGTGCCAGCAGTCCCCGACGGCGGGACGGCTACACCTTC.

This clone was recorded once. The rearrangement joins TRBV4-1 to TRBJ2-5, with 10 nucleotides matching TRBD2. V lost 0 bases and J lost 2; bases outside the gene matches: 9. This CDR3 spans 18 amino acids. Germline assignment: CDR1 MGHRA and CDR2 YSYEKL. The CDR3 protein is CASSQEISGGNRQETQYF. The CDR3 DNA reads TGCGCCAGCAGCCAAGAGATTAGCGGGGGGAACCGGCAAGAGACCCAGTACTTC.

This sequence joins TRBV3-1 (or the pseudogene TRBV3-2) and TRBJ2-7; 10 nucleotides line up with TRBD1. The CDR3 spans 14 residues. Germline CDR1 LGHDT, CDR2 YNNKEL (reference sequence). The trim removed 1 base at V and 3 bases at J, leaving 0 bases unmatched. CDR3 residues: CASSQGTGGYEQYV. CDR3 sequence (DNA): TGTGCCAGCAGCCAAGGGACAGGGGGCTACGAGCAGTACGTC.

The chain links TRBV29-1 to TRBJ2-7, with D perhaps matching TRBD2 (7 bases). There are 17 residues in the CDR3. Germline V CDR1 and CDR2: SQVTM, ANQGSEA. V lost 8 bases, J lost 1 base, and 27 bases lay in between. Written as DNA, the CDR3 is TGCAGCTACCAGGTGGGGGGCGCGGGAGAGGGGTCCTACGAGCAGTACGTC. This translates into CSYQVGGAGEGSYEQYV.

The chain combines TRBV2 with TRBJ2-3; tentative D call: TRBD2 (5 bases). This CDR3 region has 15 residues. Deletions cut 1 base from V and 10 bases from J, with 18 bases between. Germline CDR1 SNHLY, CDR2 FYNNEI. The CDR3 here is CASSEGQTTGGAQYF. CDR3 nucleotides: TGTGCCAGCAGTGAAGGCCAGACAACTGGAGGAGCGCAGTATTTT.

This clone appeared a few times. This chain uses TRBV6-2 or TRBV6-3 with TRBJ2-1; the match to TRBD2 covers 11 bases. The ends lost 2 bases at V and 6 bases at J; junction bases unmatched: 12. The germline V gene has CDR1 MNHEY and CDR2 SVGEGT. This CDR3 spans 18 amino acids. The CDR3 region has the DNA TGTGCCAGCAGTTACCCTACTAGCGGGGGTTCCGGGACCAATGAGCAGTTCTTC. Translated, it gives CASSYPTSGGSGTNEQFF.

This clone was detected a few times. The CDR3, as DNA: TGTGCCAGCAGCTTAGTACAGGGGGATGACACTGAAGCTTTCTTT. Encoded protein: CASSLVQGDDTEAFF. This sequence joins TRBV7-6 and TRBJ1-1, with 8 bases matching TRBD1. The V segment lost 1 base and the J segment 3 bases; nucleotides outside the gene matches: 4. CDR3 length: 15 amino acids. Germline CDR1 reads SGHVS; CDR2 reads FNYEAQ.

The chain couples TRBV24-1 to TRBJ2-1, with 11 bases aligning to TRBD2. Germline V gene data show CDR1 as KGHDR and CDR2 as SFDVKD. The CDR3 loop spans 17 amino acids. V shed 3 bases, J shed 2 bases, and the junction held 5 bases outside the gene matches. The CDR3, as DNA: TGTGCCACCAGTGATCCACCTAGCGGGGGGACCTACAATGAGCAGTTCTTC. Its translation: CATSDPPSGGTYNEQFF.

The J gene is TRBJ1-6, the V gene TRBV6-5; 8 bases agree with TRBD1. V shed 8 bases and J 2 bases; nucleotides not matched to a gene: 2. The CDR3 spans 14 residues. Germline V gene lookup returns CDR1 MNHEY and CDR2 SVGAGI. CDR3 region: CASRQGTYNSPLHF. CDR3 sequence (DNA): TGTGCCAGCCGACAGGGGACCTATAATTCACCCCTCCACTTT.

The chain uses TRBV28 and TRBJ1-5, with a possible D match to TRBD1 (5 bases). Germline V gives CDR1 MDHEN, CDR2 SYDVKM. The ends were cut back, 8 bases at V and 7 bases at J, with 18 bases in the middle. The CDR3 spans 14 residues. For the CDR3, the DNA is TGTGCCAGCTCCCAGGGAGGCGACGGGCAGCCCCAGCATTTT. Amino acids: CASSQGGDGQPQHF.

The chain recombines TRBV10-3 with TRBJ1-2; D gene unclear. CDR1 and CDR2 from the germline V gene are ENHRY and SYGVKD. Trimming removed 10 bases at V and 2 bases at J, with 17 bases between. The length of the CDR3 is 14 residues. The DNA of the CDR3 is TGTGCCACAAAGATAGACAACTTCAACTATGGCTACACCTTC. It specifies CATKIDNFNYGYTF.

This chain uses TRBV19 with TRBJ1-5; D is unclear. The V gene's germline CDR1 is LNHDA and CDR2 SQIVND (reference sequence). The V and J ends lost 3 bases and 3 bases respectively, with 9 bases between them. The CDR3 runs 14 residues. CDR3 nucleotides: TGTGCCAGTAGTATTTATCAAGCCAATCAGCCCCAGCATTTT. As protein: CASSIYQANQPQHF.

V is TRBV6-5 and J is TRBJ2-5; 7 positions agree with TRBD1. The CDR3 length is 16 residues. With V trimmed by 0 bases and J by 4 bases, 8 bases remained unmatched. CDR1 and CDR2 from the germline V gene are MNHEY and SVGAGI. The DNA of the CDR3 is TGTGCCAGCAGTTACTCCACCTGGGACAGCGGAGAGACCCAGTACTTC. Protein product: CASSYSTWDSGETQYF.

The rearrangement uses TRBV9 and TRBJ2-2; weak D call: TRBD2 (6 bases). The CDR3 contains 15 residues. The germline CDR1 and CDR2 sequences are SGDLS and YYNGEE. The V end was cut by 2 bases, the J end by 1 base, with 9 bases between. This chain's CDR3 is CASSVFSGNTGELFF. The DNA of the CDR3 is TGTGCCAGCAGCGTTTTTAGCGGGAACACCGGGGAGCTGTTTTTT.

In this sample, this clone turned up once. The rearrangement uses TRBV4-2 and TRBJ2-7; D not certain. This CDR3 is built from 14 residues. V lost 0 bases and J 0 bases, leaving 6 bases between the germline ends. The germline V gene encodes CDR1 LGHNA and CDR2 YNFKEQ. The DNA for the CDR3 is TGTGCCAGCAGCCAAGACGCCAGCTCCTACGAGCAGTACGTC. Protein: CASSQDASSYEQYV.

The gene calls are TRBV29-1 and TRBJ2-3, with unresolved D. Per germline, CDR1 SQVTM and CDR2 ANQGSEA. With 0 bases removed from V and 5 bases from J, the gap between germline ends came to 12 bases. The length of the CDR3 is 14 residues. CDR3 DNA sequence: TGCAGCGTTGAAGACCGGGTGGGTCTAGATACGCAGTATTTT. It codes for CSVEDRVGLDTQYF.

The chain couples TRBV6-5 to TRBJ1-2; D is unclear. The V gene lost 5 bases and the J gene lost 6 bases, with 13 bases spanning the gap. The germline gives CDR1 MNHEY, CDR2 SVGAGI. This CDR3 region has 13 residues. The CDR3 region has the DNA TGTGCCAGCAGTCTCTGGTCCGGGGATGGCTACACCTTC. Amino acids: CASSLWSGDGYTF.

The chain has TRBV2 and TRBJ1-2; D is unresolved. This CDR3 spans 12 amino acids. Deletions cut 6 bases from V and 1 base from J, with 6 bases between. CDR1 SNHLY and CDR2 FYNNEI come from the germline V gene. CDR3 region: CASRSSNYGYTF. The CDR3 DNA reads as TGTGCCAGCAGGTCCAGTAACTATGGCTACACCTTC. The full variable domain, in which reference TRBV2 and TRBJ1-2 provide the parts outside the CDR3, is EPEVTQTPSHQVTQMGQEVILRCVPISNHLYFYWYRQILGQKVEFLVSFYNNEISEKSEIFDDQFSVERPDGSNFTLKIRSTKLEDSAMYFCASRSSNYGYTFGSGTRLTVV.

This rearrangement joins TRBV10-3 to TRBJ2-2; 12 bases agree with TRBD2. The ends lost 5 bases at V and 4 bases at J; junction bases unmatched: 14. The CDR3 loop spans 19 amino acids. The germline CDR1 and CDR2 sequences are ENHRY and SYGVKD. CDR3 protein: CAISRFSASGGASTGELFF. In DNA form, the CDR3 reads TGTGCCATCAGTCGCTTTAGTGCTAGCGGGGGGGCGAGCACCGGGGAGCTGTTTTTT.

The rearrangement joins TRBV2 to TRBJ1-3; D unresolved. There are 12 residues in the CDR3. Germline V gene sequence: CDR1 SNHLY, CDR2 FYNNEI. Trimming left V 4 bases short and J 4 bases short, with 5 bases between. Here the CDR3 reads CASSGAGNTIYF. DNA of the CDR3: TGTGCCAGCAGTGGGGCGGGAAACACCATATATTTT. The whole variable domain, filled in from reference TRBV2 and TRBJ1-3, reads EPEVTQTPSHQVTQMGQEVILRCVPISNHLYFYWYRQILGQKVEFLVSFYNNEISEKSEIFDDQFSVERPDGSNFTLKIRSTKLEDSAMYFCASSGAGNTIYFGEGSWLTVV.

This chain uses TRBV10-3 with TRBJ2-2; the match to TRBD1 covers 8 bases. The CDR3 length is 14 residues. Germline CDR1 is ENHRY and CDR2 is SYGVKD. V was clipped by 11 bases and J by 4 bases; unmatched bases: 9. CDR3 sequence (DNA): TGTGCCGCGCAACAGGGGGTTGGCACCGGGGAGCTGTTTTTT. Amino acids: CAAQQGVGTGELFF.

V and J are TRBV2 and TRBJ1-6; D unclear. Germline V gene data show CDR1 as SNHLY and CDR2 as FYNNEI. The CDR3 covers 13 residues. The ends were cut back, 10 bases at V and 7 bases at J, with 14 bases in the middle. CDR3 nucleotides: TGTGCCATCGGGGAGTTTTGGAATTCACCCCTCCACTTT. Translation: CAIGEFWNSPLHF.

The chain employs TRBV7-6 and TRBJ2-3, with D possibly being TRBD1 (5 bases). The ends were cut back, 4 bases at V and 0 bases at J, with 11 bases in the middle. Germline assignment: CDR1 SGHVS and CDR2 FNYEAQ. The CDR3 covers 15 residues. The CDR3 spells CASSSWTQSTDTQYF. In DNA form, the CDR3 reads TGTGCCAGCAGCTCGTGGACACAGAGCACAGATACGCAGTATTTT.